The 25 T cell receptor beta chains in this list originate from one sample, sequenced in a study of blood T cell repertoires in COVID-19. Assay used: immunoSEQ multiplex PCR; TCRdb lists only in-frame clones, some missing. Of approximately 290,000 clones listed, roughly 91% are singletons. The sample was peripheral blood. These receptors were collected from a man aged 25-45 years with acute or convalescent COVID-19.

The chain employs TRBV28 and TRBJ1-6; possible D gene TRBD1, 5 bases. The CDR3 extends over 16 amino acids. CDR1 and CDR2 from the germline V gene are MDHEN and SYDVKM. Trimming took off 1 base at V and 3 bases at J, with 10 bases between the two ends. The chain's CDR3 is CASSLSTGLYNSPLHF. The CDR3 bases are TGTGCCAGCAGTTTATCAACAGGCCTCTATAATTCACCCCTCCACTTT.

The chain recombines TRBV19 with TRBJ1-5; 8 bases map to TRBD1. Germline CDR1 is LNHDA and CDR2 is SQIVND (reference sequence). The CDR3 has 14 amino acids. With V trimmed by 4 bases and J by 7 bases, 6 bases remained unmatched. The CDR3 protein is CASSNQGAGQPQHF. CDR3 nucleotides: TGTGCCAGTAGTAATCAGGGGGCAGGACAGCCCCAGCATTTT.

V usage is TRBV19 and J usage is TRBJ1-1; 10 bases are a match to TRBD1. J was trimmed by 5 bases and V by 8 bases; bases with no gene match: 14. The CDR3 is 16 residues long. Looked up from germline, CDR1 is LNHDA and CDR2 is SQIVND (reference sequence). CDR3 in amino acids: CASRPATGGFRTEAFF. The CDR3 DNA is TGTGCCAGTCGCCCGGCGACAGGGGGCTTCCGGACTGAAGCTTTCTTT.

The genes are TRBV11-2 and TRBJ2-1; TRBD2 matches 9 bases. Germline V lookup: CDR1 SGHAT, CDR2 FQNNGV. The ends lost 3 bases at V and 0 bases at J; junction bases unmatched: 0. This CDR3 comprises 15 residues. This CDR3 reads CASSFSGSSYNEQFF. CDR3 nucleotide sequence: TGTGCCAGCAGCTTTAGCGGGAGCTCCTACAATGAGCAGTTCTTC. Drawing the rest from reference TRBV11-2 and TRBJ2-1, the complete variable domain is EAGVAQSPRYKIIEKRQSVAFWCNPISGHATLYWYQQILGQGPKLLIQFQNNGVVDDSQLPKDRFSAERLKGVDSTLKIQPAKLEDSAVYLCASSFSGSSYNEQFFGPGTRLTVL.

Of note for this clone: The same CDR3 arises from other DNA sequences in this sample as well. This chain uses TRBV6-5 with TRBJ1-4; 7 positions agree with TRBD1. The CDR3 runs to 13 residues. V trimming: 5 bases; J trimming: 8 bases; junction bases outside the gene matches: 5. Germline V gives CDR1 MNHEY, CDR2 SVGAGI. The CDR3 sequence: CASSRQGGEKLFF. The DNA for the CDR3 is TGTGCCAGCAGTAGACAGGGAGGCGAAAAACTGTTTTTT.

This sequence joins TRBV28 and TRBJ1-1, with unresolved D. The CDR3 runs 14 residues. CDR1 and CDR2 from the germline V gene are MDHEN and SYDVKM. Trimming shortened V by 7 bases and J by 1 base, and 13 bases separated the two germline ends. CDR3 region: CASNLPGQNTEAFF. The CDR3 DNA reads TGTGCCAGCAACCTTCCTGGCCAGAACACTGAAGCTTTCTTT.

The CDR3 nucleotides read TGTGCCTGGAGTGTAATCGGCCTAGCGGTAAACACCGGGGAGCTGTTTTTT. This gives the protein CAWSVIGLAVNTGELFF. The chain combines TRBV30 with TRBJ2-2; 7 positions agree with TRBD2. Germline CDR1 GTSNPN, CDR2 SVGIG (reference sequence). There are 17 residues in the CDR3. V lost 0 bases to trimming and J lost 2 bases; unmatched junction nucleotides: 9.

This sequence joins TRBV6-5 and TRBJ1-1; D is possibly TRBD1 (5 bases). CDR1 is MNHEY, CDR2 SVGAGI, per germline. The CDR3 is made up of 14 amino acids. Deletions cut 2 bases from V and 2 bases from J, with 9 bases between. The CDR3, as DNA: TGTGCCAGCAGTTACGCGGGACCAAACACTGAAGCTTTCTTT. It codes for CASSYAGPNTEAFF.

CDR3 nucleotides: TGTGCCAGCAGGGACACTAGCGGGAGGGCGAGCACCGGGGAGCTGTTTTTT. Its protein is CASRDTSGRASTGELFF. The rearrangement uses TRBV5-4 and TRBJ2-2; 13 nucleotides align to TRBD2. The V gene's germline CDR1 is SGHNT and CDR2 YYREEE (reference sequence). This CDR3 has 17 residues. V gave up 5 bases and J gave up 4 bases; unmatched junction bases: 8.

DNA for the CDR3: TGTGCCAGCAGCTTATTTGCGGGAGGGCTGAATGAGCAGTTCTTC. Translated: CASSLFAGGLNEQFF. The rearrangement uses TRBV7-9 and TRBJ2-1; 9 nucleotides line up with TRBD2. Losses at the gene ends were 2 bases for V and 7 bases for J; bases not matched to a gene: 6. Germline V lookup: CDR1 SEHNR, CDR2 FQNEAQ (reference sequence). This CDR3 region has 15 residues.

The chain uses TRBV7-9 and TRBJ2-1; D uncertain. There are 14 residues in the CDR3. V was trimmed by 5 bases and J by 0 bases, leaving 8 bases between them. From germline, CDR1 is SEHNR and CDR2 FQNEAQ (reference sequence). The CDR3 here is CASSPGASYNEQFF. Written as DNA, the CDR3 is TGTGCCAGCAGCCCTGGAGCCTCCTACAATGAGCAGTTCTTC.

In this sample, this clone turned up a few times. This chain links TRBV30 with TRBJ1-1; 7 nucleotides line up with TRBD1. The germline V gene has CDR1 GTSNPN and CDR2 SVGIG (reference sequence). V lost 4 bases and J lost 8; bases outside the gene matches: 4. The CDR3 spans 11 residues. The CDR3 is CAWTTGVEAFF. DNA of the CDR3: TGTGCCTGGACCACAGGGGTCGAAGCTTTCTTT. The variable domain in full, completed from reference TRBV30 and TRBJ1-1, reads SQTIHQWPATLVQPVGSPLSLECTVEGTSNPNLYWYRQAAGRGLQLLFYSVGIGQISSEVPQNLSASRPQDRQFILSSKKLLLSDSGFYLCAWTTGVEAFFGQGTRLTVV.

The V and J genes are TRBV12-5 and TRBJ2-1; 10 bases agree with TRBD2. Germline V gives CDR1 LGHNT, CDR2 FRNRAP. The CDR3 loop spans 16 amino acids. Trimming took 1 base from V and 9 from J; bases not matched to a gene: 9. DNA of the CDR3: TGTGCTAGTGGTTTGGGGGGACTAGCGAGAGACAGTGAGCAGTTCTTC. It specifies CASGLGGLARDSEQFF.

This chain uses TRBV13 with TRBJ1-1; 7 nucleotides match TRBD1. Germline CDR1 PRHDT, CDR2 FYEKMQ (reference sequence). This CDR3 is 17 amino acids long. After removal of 0 bases from V and 0 bases from J, the junction contained 7 bases not matched to a gene. The CDR3 nucleotides read TGTGCCAGCAGCTTAGGGGAGGGGGCCCTCCTGAACACTGAAGCTTTCTTT. This gives the protein CASSLGEGALLNTEAFF.

The V and J genes are TRBV10-2 and TRBJ1-6; a possible D gene is TRBD1 (6 bases). The CDR3 is 14 amino acids. Trimming took off 7 bases at V and 7 bases at J, with 14 bases between the two ends. The germline V gene has CDR1 WSHSY and CDR2 SAAADI. In DNA, the CDR3 is TGCGCCAGCAACCCGGGGGGCCAGAATTCACCCCTCCACTTT. It yields the protein CASNPGGQNSPLHF.

The chain has TRBV9 and TRBJ2-5; perhaps TRBD2 as D (5 bases). Trimming took off 0 bases at V and 5 bases at J, with 20 bases between the two ends. The CDR3 is 17 amino acids. The V gene's germline CDR1 is SGDLS and CDR2 YYNGEE. CDR3 bases: TGTGCCAGCAGCGTAGAGGCTAGCAGTTTCCTAGGGGAGACCCAGTACTTC. Its translation: CASSVEASSFLGETQYF.

Regarding this clone: Other nucleotide sequences in the sample specify the same CDR3. V usage is TRBV30 and J usage is TRBJ1-5; the D gene is possibly TRBD1 (6 bases). The V gene's germline CDR1 is GTSNPN and CDR2 SVGIG (reference sequence). This CDR3 spans 13 amino acids. Trimming left V 0 bases short and J 6 bases short, with 9 bases between. The CDR3 loop reads CAWSVRGGQPQHF. DNA of the CDR3: TGTGCCTGGAGTGTGAGGGGGGGTCAGCCCCAGCATTTT.

This clone was seen once. The chain joins TRBV27 to TRBJ1-1, with a weak D call TRBD1 (5 bases). V lost 5 bases, J lost 5 bases, and 21 bases lay in between. Germline CDR1 reads MNHEY; CDR2 reads SMNVEV (reference sequence). The CDR3 contains 16 residues. CDR3 sequence reads: CASSIKPPGGGTEAFF. Written as DNA, the CDR3 is TGTGCCAGCAGTATTAAACCGCCGGGGGGAGGGACTGAAGCTTTCTTT.

The chain recombines TRBV5-5 with TRBJ2-4, with 7 positions matching TRBD1. Germline CDR1 SGHKS, CDR2 YYEKEE (reference sequence). The CDR3 is 17 residues long. J gave up 5 bases and V 0 bases, and 11 bases lay outside the gene matches. CDR3 bases: TGTGCCAGCAGCTTGGGATTCCAGGACAGGCGCCAAAACATTCAGTACTTC. This codes for CASSLGFQDRRQNIQYF.

The chain uses TRBV11-3 and TRBJ2-5, with D tentatively TRBD2 (5 bases). The CDR3 has 13 amino acids. Germline-derived CDR1 and CDR2 are SGHNT and YENEEA. The V end lost 6 bases, the J end lost 3 bases, and 11 bases lay between the germline ends. As DNA, the CDR3 is TGTGCCAGCAGTCTAAACGGGGAAGAGACCCAGTACTTC. Residues: CASSLNGEETQYF.

This chain connects TRBV10-1 to TRBJ2-4, with no clear D. CDR3 length: 9 amino acids. V gave up 9 bases and J gave up 7 bases, with 4 bases separating them. CDR1 is WNHNN and CDR2 is SYGVQD in the germline V gene (reference sequence). The chain's CDR3 is CARSNIQYF. The CDR3 nucleotides read TGCGCCAGGTCGAACATTCAGTACTTC.

The CDR3 nucleotides read TGTGCCAGCAGAAGAGGCTCGCCTTCCTACGAGCAGTACTTC. Its protein is CASRRGSPSYEQYF. The chain is built from TRBV27 and TRBJ2-7, with unresolved D. The germline gives CDR1 MNHEY, CDR2 SMNVEV (reference sequence). Trimming took 6 bases from V and 1 from J, leaving 13 bases between them. This CDR3 is built from 14 residues.

This clone was detected only once. V usage is TRBV27 and J usage is TRBJ1-1; TRBD1 is a possible D gene (5 bases). V was shortened by 6 bases and J by 4 bases, with 21 bases between the two germline ends. Germline CDR1 reads MNHEY; CDR2 reads SMNVEV (reference sequence). CDR3 size: 16 residues. Written as DNA, the CDR3 is TGTGCCAGCAGCTCATCCTACAGGAAGTTGACCACTGAAGCTTTCTTT. It yields the protein CASSSSYRKLTTEAFF.

This clone was counted a few times. This chain joins TRBV27 and TRBJ2-1; 14 bases align to TRBD2. Germline-derived CDR1 and CDR2 are MNHEY and SMNVEV (reference sequence). This CDR3 is built from 16 residues. Unmatched junction bases numbered 10, after V lost 7 bases and J lost 8 bases. This CDR3 reads CASKRTSGGFGHEQFF. The CDR3 bases are TGTGCCAGCAAGAGGACTAGCGGGGGGTTTGGCCATGAGCAGTTCTTC.

This chain links TRBV7-2 with TRBJ1-6, with a tentative D call TRBD1 (5 bases). CDR3 length equals 17 residues. Deletions cut 2 bases from V and 6 bases from J, with 17 bases between. Germline V lookup: CDR1 SGHTA, CDR2 FQGNSA. The CDR3 coding sequence is TGTGCCAGCAGCTTATCGGGACTCGGGGGTGGTAATTCACCCCTCCACTTT. Amino acid sequence: CASSLSGLGGGNSPLHF. The full variable domain, in which reference TRBV7-2 and TRBJ1-6 provide the parts outside the CDR3, is GAGVSQSPSNKVTEKGKDVELRCDPISGHTALYWYRQSLGQGLEFLIYFQGNSAPDKSGLPSDRFSAERTGGSVSTLTIQRTQQEDSAVYLCASSLSGLGGGNSPLHFGNGTRLTVT.